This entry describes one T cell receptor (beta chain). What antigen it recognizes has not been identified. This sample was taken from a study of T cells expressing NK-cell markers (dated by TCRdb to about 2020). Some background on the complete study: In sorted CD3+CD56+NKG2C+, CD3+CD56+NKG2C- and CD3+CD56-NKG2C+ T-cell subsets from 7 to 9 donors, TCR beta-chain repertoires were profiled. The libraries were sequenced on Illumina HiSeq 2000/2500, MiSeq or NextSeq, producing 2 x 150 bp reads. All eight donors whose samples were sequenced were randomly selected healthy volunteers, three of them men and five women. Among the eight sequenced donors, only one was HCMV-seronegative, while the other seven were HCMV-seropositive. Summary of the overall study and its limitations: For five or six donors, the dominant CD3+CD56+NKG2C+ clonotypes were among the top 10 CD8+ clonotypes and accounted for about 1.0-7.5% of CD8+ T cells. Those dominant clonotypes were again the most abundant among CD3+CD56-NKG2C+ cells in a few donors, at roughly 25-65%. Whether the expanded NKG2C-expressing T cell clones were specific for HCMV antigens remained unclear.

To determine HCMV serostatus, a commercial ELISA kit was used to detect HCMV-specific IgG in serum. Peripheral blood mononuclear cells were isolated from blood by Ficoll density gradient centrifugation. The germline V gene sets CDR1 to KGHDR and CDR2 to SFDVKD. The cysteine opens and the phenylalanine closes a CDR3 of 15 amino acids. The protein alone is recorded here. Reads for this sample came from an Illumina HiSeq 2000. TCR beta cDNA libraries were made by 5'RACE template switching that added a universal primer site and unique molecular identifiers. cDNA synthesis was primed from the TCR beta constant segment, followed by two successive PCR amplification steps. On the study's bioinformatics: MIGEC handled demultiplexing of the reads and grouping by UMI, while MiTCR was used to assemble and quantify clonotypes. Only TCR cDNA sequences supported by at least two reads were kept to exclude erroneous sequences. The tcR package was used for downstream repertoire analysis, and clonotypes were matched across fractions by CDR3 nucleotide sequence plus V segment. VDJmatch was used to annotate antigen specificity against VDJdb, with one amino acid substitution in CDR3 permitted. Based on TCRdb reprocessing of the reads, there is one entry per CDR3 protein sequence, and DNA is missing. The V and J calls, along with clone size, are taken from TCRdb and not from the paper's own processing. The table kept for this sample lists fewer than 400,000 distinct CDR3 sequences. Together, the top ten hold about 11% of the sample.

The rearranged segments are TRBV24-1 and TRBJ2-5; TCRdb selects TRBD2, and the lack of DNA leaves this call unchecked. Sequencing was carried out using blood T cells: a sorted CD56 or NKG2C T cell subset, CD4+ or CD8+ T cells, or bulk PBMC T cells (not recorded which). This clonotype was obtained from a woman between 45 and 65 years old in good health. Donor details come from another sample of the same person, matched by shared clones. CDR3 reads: CATSPSAGTSKTQYF.